The 22 T cell receptor beta chains in this list originate from one sample, sequenced in a study of blood T cell repertoires in COVID-19. TCRdb keeps only in-frame clones here, not all; method: immunoSEQ multiplex PCR. This table holds over 200,000 clones, about 93% found once. Sequences were obtained from peripheral blood. The receptors here all came from a man aged 55 to 70 with COVID-19, enrolled during active disease.

The V call is TRBV6-5, the J call TRBJ1-2, with a tentative D call TRBD1 (5 bases). The ends were cut back, 6 bases at V and 4 bases at J, with 18 bases in the middle. CDR3 length: 15 amino acids. Germline CDR1 and CDR2: MNHEY and SVGAGI. The CDR3 reads CASRVTEGSGYGYTF. CDR3 coding DNA: TGTGCCAGCAGAGTTACGGAGGGGAGCGGCTATGGCTACACCTTC.

The genes are TRBV19 and TRBJ2-7; 7 bases fit TRBD1. There are 12 residues in the CDR3. The germline CDR1 and CDR2 sequences are LNHDA and SQIVND (reference sequence). Trimming removed 7 bases from V and 2 bases from J; junction bases left unmatched: 2. DNA for the CDR3: TGTGCCAGTACTGACAGGGCCTACGAGCAGTACTTC. Protein: CASTDRAYEQYF.

This clone was counted a few times. The chain couples TRBV2 to TRBJ1-1, with TRBD1 identical over 7 bases. CDR3 length equals 13 residues. J was trimmed by 11 bases and V by 6 bases; bases with no gene match: 12. Looked up from germline, CDR1 is SNHLY and CDR2 is FYNNEI. CDR3 region: CASRTTGTLRAFF. The CDR3 coding sequence is TGTGCCAGCAGGACGACAGGGACATTACGGGCTTTCTTT.

The rearrangement links TRBV28 to TRBJ2-7; 8 bases match TRBD2. With 7 bases clipped from V and 3 bases from J, the junction kept 11 bases outside the gene matches. Per germline, CDR1 MDHEN and CDR2 SYDVKM. There are 15 residues in the CDR3. The CDR3 DNA reads TGTGCCAGCATCGAGGCAACTAGCGGTCTCTACGAGCAGTACTTC. This sequence encodes CASIEATSGLYEQYF. Filled out from reference TRBV28 and TRBJ2-7, the complete variable domain reads DVKVTQSSRYLVKRTGEKVFLECVQDMDHENMFWYRQDPGLGLRLIYFSYDVKMKEKGDIPEGYSVSREKKERFSLILESASTNQTSMYLCASIEATSGLYEQYFGPGTRLTVT.

This clone was detected only once. The chain combines TRBV30 with TRBJ2-1, with TRBD1 matching over 8 bases. CDR1 is GTSNPN and CDR2 is SVGIG in the germline V gene (reference sequence). V shed 4 bases and J 10 bases; nucleotides not matched to a gene: 12. This CDR3 has 14 residues. CDR3 residues: CAWIKTGEGNEQFF. In DNA, the CDR3 is TGTGCCTGGATTAAGACAGGGGAAGGTAACGAGCAGTTCTTC.

V and J are TRBV19 and TRBJ1-4, with TRBD1 matching over 7 bases. In germline, CDR1 is LNHDA, CDR2 SQIVND (reference sequence). V shed 6 bases, J shed 3 bases, and the junction held 4 bases outside the gene matches. This CDR3 is built from 14 residues. For the CDR3, the DNA is TGTGCCAGTAGCCCGACAGGGCCTAATGAAAAACTGTTTTTT. Its translation: CASSPTGPNEKLFF.

The chain uses TRBV5-1 and TRBJ1-4, with 10 bases lining up with TRBD1. Germline CDR1 and CDR2: SGHRS and YFSETQ. This CDR3 has 16 amino acids. V was clipped by 0 bases and J by 8 bases; unmatched bases: 7. CDR3 DNA sequence: TGCGCCAGCAGCTTGGCCGGGACAGGGGTGGACGAAAAACTGTTTTTT. Amino acids: CASSLAGTGVDEKLFF.

The V and J genes are TRBV9 and TRBJ2-3, with a possible D match to TRBD2 (6 bases). The germline V gene encodes CDR1 SGDLS and CDR2 YYNGEE. CDR3 length: 15 amino acids. V gave up 0 bases and J gave up 3 bases, with 11 bases separating them. CDR3 residues: CASSVVSGVTDTQYF. In DNA, the CDR3 is TGTGCCAGCAGCGTAGTATCGGGAGTGACAGATACGCAGTATTTT.

V gene TRBV24-1 combines with J gene TRBJ2-7; 9 positions agree with TRBD2. Germline CDR1 KGHDR, CDR2 SFDVKD. CDR3 length: 19 amino acids. V was pared by 2 bases and J by 2 bases, with 15 bases of the junction left unmatched. The CDR3 DNA reads as TGTGCCACCAGTGATTCCCCCACGACCAAGCTAGCGGGACCCTACGAGCAGTACTTC. This codes for CATSDSPTTKLAGPYEQYF.

The J gene is TRBJ1-6, the V gene TRBV4-1; D may be TRBD1 (6 bases). Germline values: CDR1 MGHRA, CDR2 YSYEKL. V was clipped by 2 bases and J by 9 bases, with 17 bases between them. The CDR3 extends over 16 amino acids. CDR3 nucleotides: TGCGCCAGCAGCCAACACACAGGGAGTCGGCGTTCACCCCTCCACTTT. The encoded protein is CASSQHTGSRRSPLHF.

The genes are TRBV12-3 or TRBV12-4 and TRBJ2-5; tentative D call: TRBD1 (5 bases). The CDR3 runs 12 residues. Trimming left V 6 bases short and J 4 bases short, with 9 bases between. The CDR3 here is CASSPGSETQYF. The DNA for the CDR3 is TGTGCCAGCAGCCCAGGGTCAGAGACCCAGTACTTC.

The V and J genes are TRBV10-2 and TRBJ2-7, with TRBD2 matching 7 bases. Germline loops: CDR1 WSHSY, CDR2 SAAADI. Trimming took 5 bases from V and 0 from J; bases not matched to a gene: 1. The CDR3 is made up of 13 amino acids. The CDR3 nucleotides are TGCGCCAGCAGTTCTAGCGGCTCCTACGAGCAGTACTTC. Translation: CASSSSGSYEQYF.

This clone was detected a few times. The rearrangement links TRBV24-1 to TRBJ2-7; D is possibly TRBD1 (6 bases). The ends were cut back, 7 bases at V and 9 bases at J, with 24 bases in the middle. CDR1 and CDR2 from the germline V gene are KGHDR and SFDVKD. The CDR3 runs to 15 residues. In DNA form, the CDR3 reads TGTGCCACCAGCTCCTCACTTCGGACAGTTCGGGTGCAGTACTTC. Encoded protein: CATSSSLRTVRVQYF.

The chain recombines TRBV19 with TRBJ1-1; TRBD1 might be the D (6 bases). Looked up from germline, CDR1 is LNHDA and CDR2 is SQIVND (reference sequence). Trimming cost V 5 bases and J 4 bases, with 11 bases left between them. CDR3 length: 13 amino acids. The CDR3 is CASSEQGPTEAFF. CDR3 DNA: TGTGCCAGTAGTGAACAGGGCCCCACTGAAGCTTTCTTT.

The chain links TRBV6-6 to TRBJ1-1; no reliable D call. The CDR3 runs to 15 residues. Per the germline V gene, CDR1 is MNHNY and CDR2 is SVGAGI (reference sequence). V gave up 7 bases and J gave up 5 bases, with 20 bases separating them. This CDR3 reads CASTPSEGILTEAFF. For the CDR3, the DNA is TGTGCCAGCACCCCCTCGGAGGGCATTCTAACTGAAGCTTTCTTT.

The gene calls are TRBV28 and TRBJ1-1; a weak D match, TRBD1 (6 bases). Germline CDR1 and CDR2: MDHEN and SYDVKM. Trimming stripped 6 bases from V and 6 bases from J, with 17 bases between. CDR3 length equals 14 residues. CDR3 sequence: CASRLGGVRAEAFF. In nucleotides, the CDR3 is TGTGCCAGCAGGTTAGGGGGGGTCCGCGCTGAAGCTTTCTTT.

The gene calls are TRBV7-9 and TRBJ1-5; tentative D call: TRBD1 (5 bases). CDR3 length: 14 amino acids. Trimming removed 5 bases from V and 5 bases from J, with 13 bases in between. CDR1 SEHNR and CDR2 FQNEAQ come from the germline V gene (reference sequence). CDR3: CASSKRGGDQPQHF. The CDR3 region has the DNA TGTGCCAGCAGCAAACGGGGGGGGGATCAGCCCCAGCATTTT.

This clone was seen once. The CDR3 region is CSVEKEGRVYTEAFF. Here the CDR3 DNA reads TGCAGCGTTGAAAAGGAGGGCAGGGTGTACACTGAAGCTTTCTTT. The rearrangement uses TRBV29-1 and TRBJ1-1, with D possibly TRBD1 on 5 matching bases. This CDR3 has 15 amino acids. Germline V gene data show CDR1 as SQVTM and CDR2 as ANQGSEA. V was shortened by 2 bases and J by 3 bases, with 16 bases between the two germline ends.

The chain carries TRBV10-3 and TRBJ2-6, with TRBD1 matching 7 bases. The CDR3 extends over 16 amino acids. Germline loops: CDR1 ENHRY, CDR2 SYGVKD. The V gene end was trimmed by 6 bases and the J gene end by 0 bases; junction bases not matched to a gene: 5. The CDR3 region has the DNA TGTGCCATCAGCCCAGGGGGAATCTCTGGGGCCAACGTCCTGACTTTC. Amino acids: CAISPGGISGANVLTF.

The chain carries TRBV19 and TRBJ2-2, with 8 bases that match TRBD2. The germline gives CDR1 LNHDA, CDR2 SQIVND (reference sequence). The V segment lost 5 bases and the J segment 4 bases; nucleotides outside the gene matches: 18. This CDR3 is 19 amino acids long. CDR3 coding DNA: TGTGCCAGTAGTCCCCGTTCTTCGGGGACGGGAGGGAGCACCGGGGAGCTGTTTTTT. Translation: CASSPRSSGTGGSTGELFF.

The genes are TRBV3-1 (or the pseudogene TRBV3-2) and TRBJ1-3, with TRBD1 as a possible D gene (5 bases). Germline loops: CDR1 LGHDT, CDR2 YNNKEL (reference sequence). Deletions cut 7 bases from V and 1 base from J, with 14 bases between. CDR3 length: 15 amino acids. CDR3 DNA sequence: TGTGCCAGCACCCGGGGACTGACATCTGGAAACACCATATATTTT. This sequence encodes CASTRGLTSGNTIYF.

This sequence joins TRBV6-1 and TRBJ1-5, with D possibly being TRBD1 (5 bases). This CDR3 has 15 residues. V lost 4 bases, J lost 1 base, and 11 bases lay in between. Germline V gives CDR1 MNHNS, CDR2 SASEGT. The CDR3 nucleotides are TGTGCCAGCAGTGGCCTTGGGGCCAGCAATCAGCCCCAGCATTTT. It translates to CASSGLGASNQPQHF.